This entry concerns a single TCR beta chain. In the original analysis: Amplification of reference gene primers provided the estimated nucleated cell counts. Some clones are missing from TCRdb's copy, which holds only in-frame ones; the method was immunoSEQ multiplex PCR. V, J and clone size were drawn from that table, and D and trimming were deduced from the DNA. The sample holds 90,000 to 100,000 clones, around nine tenths seen once. This entry belongs to a study of blood T cell repertoires in COVID-19. Study-wide context: The United States, Italy and Spain supplied acute and convalescent COVID-19 samples. T cells, B-cell-depleted T cells, or PBMCs supplied cDNA or gDNA.

Losses at the gene ends were 5 bases for V and 8 bases for J; bases not matched to a gene: 11. This CDR3 comprises 15 residues. Germline V gene sequence: CDR1 SGHTA, CDR2 FQGNSA. The TCR was taken from a human donor in a cohort sampled during active COVID-19. Sequenced material: peripheral blood. The rearrangement uses TRBV7-2 and TRBJ2-1, with TRBD2 matching 8 bases. The CDR3 is CASSPVSGSGDEQFF. The CDR3 DNA sequence: TGTGCCAGCAGCCCCGTCAGCGGGAGTGGAGATGAGCAGTTCTTC. Filled out from reference TRBV7-2 and TRBJ2-1, the complete variable domain reads GAGVSQSPSNKVTEKGKDVELRCDPISGHTALYWYRQSLGQGLEFLIYFQGNSAPDKSGLPSDRFSAERTGGSVSTLTIQRTQQEDSAVYLCASSPVSGSGDEQFFGPGTRLTVL.